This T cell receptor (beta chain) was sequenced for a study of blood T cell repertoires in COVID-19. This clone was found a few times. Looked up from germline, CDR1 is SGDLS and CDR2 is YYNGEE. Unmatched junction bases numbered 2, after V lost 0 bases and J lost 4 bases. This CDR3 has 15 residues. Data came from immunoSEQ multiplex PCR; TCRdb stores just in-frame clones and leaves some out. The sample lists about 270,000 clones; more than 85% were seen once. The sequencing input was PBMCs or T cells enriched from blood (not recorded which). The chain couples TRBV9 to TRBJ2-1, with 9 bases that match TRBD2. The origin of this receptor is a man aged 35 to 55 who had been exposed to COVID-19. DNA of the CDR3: TGTGCCAGCAGCGTAGGGACTAGCGTATACAATGAGCAGTTCTTC. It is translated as CASSVGTSVYNEQFF.